These 24 T cell receptor beta chains share one sample of origin, sequenced in a study of T cell responses to AZD1222 COVID-19 vaccine. Repertoires were generated with immunoSEQ multiplex PCR, while TCRdb's copy carries only in-frame clones and drops some. This table has 55,000 to 80,000 clones, approximately 81% appearing once. Specimen: peripheral blood, collected on day 0 of AZD1222 vaccination. Receptors were obtained from an adult in good health.

The CDR3 DNA sequence: TGTGCCAGTAGCGACAGCGCAGGGTTGGGCCAGCCCCAGCATTTT. Translating it yields CASSDSAGLGQPQHF. This chain uses TRBV19 with TRBJ1-5; possible D gene TRBD1, 5 bases. Germline values: CDR1 LNHDA, CDR2 SQIVND (reference sequence). The CDR3 is 15 amino acids. V lost 6 bases and J 7 bases, leaving 19 bases between the germline ends.

This clone turned up a few times. J is TRBJ1-1 and V is TRBV28; no definite D call. This CDR3 region has 12 residues. The germline V gene encodes CDR1 MDHEN and CDR2 SYDVKM. With 2 bases removed from V and 13 bases from J, the gap between germline ends came to 14 bases. The CDR3, as DNA: TGTGCCAGCAGTTTAAAAGTAGGCTTCGGTTTCTTT. This sequence encodes CASSLKVGFGFF.

There are a few counts of this clone. DNA for the CDR3: TGTGCCAGCAGCTTAGAACGGCTGAACACTGAAGCTTTCTTT. It encodes CASSLERLNTEAFF. The V and J genes are TRBV11-2 and TRBJ1-1; D uncertain. The germline V gene encodes CDR1 SGHAT and CDR2 FQNNGV. V was cut by 0 bases and J by 0 bases, with 5 bases left in between. The CDR3 has 14 residues.

V gene TRBV7-3 combines with J gene TRBJ1-2; perhaps TRBD1 as D (6 bases). CDR3 length equals 15 residues. V was pared by 4 bases and J by 1 base, with 13 bases between. Looked up from germline, CDR1 is SGHTA and CDR2 is FQGTGA. In DNA form, the CDR3 reads TGTGCCAGCAGCTCCGGACAGCTTCTTAACTATGGCTACACCTTC. This translates into CASSSGQLLNYGYTF.

J is TRBJ1-4 and V is TRBV3-1 (or the pseudogene TRBV3-2), with TRBD1 matching 8 bases. The germline V gene has CDR1 LGHDT and CDR2 YNNKEL (reference sequence). CDR3 size: 13 residues. J gave up 5 bases and V 8 bases, and 4 bases lay outside the gene matches. The CDR3 reads CASQGTGNEKLFF. The CDR3 bases are TGTGCCAGCCAAGGGACAGGAAATGAAAAACTGTTTTTT.

The chain links TRBV19 to TRBJ2-1; the D is unclear. This CDR3 region has 14 residues. Looked up from germline, CDR1 is LNHDA and CDR2 is SQIVND (reference sequence). Trimming removed 3 bases from V and 2 bases from J, with 8 bases in between. Here the CDR3 reads CASSIIGPYNEQFF. For the CDR3, the DNA is TGTGCCAGTAGTATTATTGGCCCCTACAATGAGCAGTTCTTC.

This chain joins TRBV2 and TRBJ1-3; D is perhaps TRBD1 (5 bases). Germline loops: CDR1 SNHLY, CDR2 FYNNEI. This CDR3 is built from 14 residues. V was pared by 4 bases and J by 2 bases, with 9 bases between. CDR3 sequence: CASSAGFAGNTIYF. CDR3 DNA: TGTGCCAGCAGTGCAGGGTTCGCTGGAAACACCATATATTTT.

J is TRBJ2-1 and V is TRBV18, with 16 bases matching TRBD2. The CDR3 covers 14 residues. The J segment lost 10 bases and the V segment lost 3 bases, leaving 0 bases of the junction unmatched. CDR1 KGHSH and CDR2 LQKENI come from the germline V gene. The CDR3 DNA follows: TGTGCCAGCTCACCGGGACTAGCGGGAGGGGAGCAGTTCTTC. It codes for CASSPGLAGGEQFF.

This chain connects TRBV7-2 to TRBJ2-7; weak D call: TRBD2 (7 bases). V was shortened by 0 bases and J by 2 bases, with 11 bases between the two germline ends. Germline CDR1 is SGHTA and CDR2 is FQGNSA. CDR3 size: 15 residues. CDR3 nucleotides: TGTGCCAGCAGCTTAGCTGGGGGGGGCGCCTACGAGCAGTACTTC. It specifies CASSLAGGGAYEQYF.

The CDR3 protein is CATSRPSSIRETQYF. CDR3 sequence (DNA): TGTGCCACCAGCAGACCCTCTAGCATTAGAGAGACCCAGTACTTC. The V call is TRBV15, the J call TRBJ2-5; D perhaps matches TRBD2 (5 bases). Trimming shortened V by 2 bases and J by 4 bases, and 14 bases separated the two germline ends. This CDR3 region has 15 residues. Germline assignment: CDR1 LNHNV and CDR2 YYDKDF (reference sequence).

This sequence joins TRBV27 and TRBJ2-2; a weak D match, TRBD1 (5 bases). From germline, CDR1 is MNHEY and CDR2 SMNVEV (reference sequence). The CDR3 totals 14 residues. Trimming shortened V by 6 bases and J by 6 bases, and 14 bases separated the two germline ends. Written as DNA, the CDR3 is TGTGCCAGCAGGGTGACACAGGTTCCCGGGGAGCTGTTTTTT. It specifies CASRVTQVPGELFF.

The chain combines TRBV1 with TRBJ2-5; the D segment call TRBD2 is taken from the table without a DNA check. TRBV1 counts as a pseudogene. This CDR3 spans 16 amino acids. CDR3 amino acids: CTSRHPVGGAQETQYF. CDR3 nucleotides: TGCACCAGCAGGCATCCTGTCGGGGGGGCCCAAGAGACCCAGTACTTC.

This chain links TRBV7-2 with TRBJ1-5, with 10 bases lining up with TRBD1. V gave up 5 bases and J gave up 4 bases; unmatched junction bases: 2. CDR1 SGHTA and CDR2 FQGNSA come from the germline V gene. The CDR3 is 14 residues long. In DNA form, the CDR3 reads TGTGCCAGCAGCCCGGGACAGGGGAATCAGCCCCAGCATTTT. This translates into CASSPGQGNQPQHF.

This clone was seen a single time. CDR3 region: CASSERWKETQYF. The CDR3 DNA reads TGTGCCAGCAGTGAACGCTGGAAAGAGACCCAGTACTTC. This chain connects TRBV2 to TRBJ2-5; D is unresolved. The CDR3 is 13 residues long. With 2 bases removed from V and 3 bases from J, the gap between germline ends came to 7 bases. CDR1 and CDR2 (germline): SNHLY, FYNNEI.

The chain couples TRBV10-3 to TRBJ1-2, with TRBD1 matching 12 bases. Looked up from germline, CDR1 is ENHRY and CDR2 is SYGVKD. The V gene end was trimmed by 2 bases and the J gene end by 4 bases; junction bases not matched to a gene: 14. The CDR3 has 19 amino acids. In DNA, the CDR3 is TGTGCCATCAGTGAGGGCCTTTCGGGACAGGGGGCCTTGATCTATGGCTACACCTTC. Translating gives CAISEGLSGQGALIYGYTF.

The chain is built from TRBV28 and TRBJ1-2; a possible D gene is TRBD1 (5 bases). Trimming stripped 6 bases from V and 7 bases from J, with 21 bases between. In germline, CDR1 is MDHEN, CDR2 SYDVKM. The CDR3 covers 15 residues. The CDR3 region has the DNA TGTGCCAGCAGGACGGGGCGGCACGGGGCGATTGGCTACACCTTC. Amino acids: CASRTGRHGAIGYTF.

The J gene is TRBJ1-1, the V gene TRBV28, with D tentatively TRBD1 (6 bases). This CDR3 has 12 residues. V lost 10 bases and J lost 0, with 9 bases in between. Germline CDR1 MDHEN, CDR2 SYDVKM. Written as DNA, the CDR3 is TGTGCCACCGGACAGTTGAACACTGAAGCTTTCTTT. Its protein product is CATGQLNTEAFF.

This rearrangement joins TRBV5-1 to TRBJ2-2, with D unresolved. Trimming pared 0 bases from V and 0 bases from J, leaving 9 bases between. Germline CDR1 SGHRS, CDR2 YFSETQ. This CDR3 is 16 amino acids long. The CDR3: CASSLEGVANTGELFF. The CDR3 DNA reads as TGCGCCAGCAGCTTGGAGGGTGTCGCGAACACCGGGGAGCTGTTTTTT.

V usage is TRBV7-8 and J usage is TRBJ1-5; D is undetermined. The germline gives CDR1 SGHVS, CDR2 FQNEAQ. CDR3 length: 15 residues. Between the trimmed V and J ends, which lost 5 bases and 5 bases, there was a span of 16 bases. The CDR3 sequence is CASSRTERVHQPQHF. The DNA of the CDR3 is TGTGCCAGCAGCCGAACCGAGAGAGTCCATCAGCCCCAGCATTTT.

The V and J genes are TRBV4-3 and TRBJ1-3, with a possible D match to TRBD1 (5 bases). The V end was cut by 0 bases, the J end by 3 bases, with 12 bases between. The CDR3 consists of 16 residues. Germline V gives CDR1 LGHNA, CDR2 YSLEER. The chain's CDR3 is CASSQDFQGLGNTIYF. CDR3 nucleotides: TGCGCCAGCAGCCAAGATTTTCAGGGTCTTGGAAACACCATATATTTT.

The chain is built from TRBV20-1 and TRBJ1-3; TRBD1 might be the D (5 bases). V was pared by 3 bases and J by 5 bases, with 11 bases between. CDR1 DFQATT and CDR2 SNEGSKA come from the germline V gene (reference sequence). The CDR3 spans 13 residues. In DNA form, the CDR3 reads TGCAGTGCTAGTGGGGGGACTCGAAACACCATATATTTT. The encoded protein is CSASGGTRNTIYF.

The rearrangement uses TRBV6-2 or TRBV6-3 and TRBJ1-5; 7 bases map to TRBD1. Germline assignment: CDR1 MNHEY and CDR2 SVGEGT. The CDR3 is made up of 16 amino acids. The ends lost 2 bases at V and 5 bases at J; junction bases unmatched: 9. CDR3 in amino acids: CASSYSKGRGDQPQHF. The CDR3 DNA reads as TGTGCCAGCAGTTACAGTAAGGGCAGGGGGGATCAGCCCCAGCATTTT.

The chain is built from TRBV30 and TRBJ2-7; 8 nucleotides agree with TRBD1. The V segment lost 2 bases and the J segment 7 bases; nucleotides outside the gene matches: 7. The CDR3 totals 13 residues. The V gene's germline CDR1 is GTSNPN and CDR2 SVGIG (reference sequence). The CDR3 DNA is TGTGCCTGGAGTTTGCAGGGGGCTGGGGAGCAGTACTTC. It encodes CAWSLQGAGEQYF.

This chain connects TRBV7-9 to TRBJ1-5; no firm D call. The CDR3 has 13 residues. V was clipped by 5 bases and J by 9 bases, with 14 bases between them. The germline V gene encodes CDR1 SEHNR and CDR2 FQNEAQ (reference sequence). CDR3 amino acids: CASSPSVEAPQHF. CDR3 coding DNA: TGTGCCAGCAGCCCTTCCGTAGAGGCGCCCCAGCATTTT.